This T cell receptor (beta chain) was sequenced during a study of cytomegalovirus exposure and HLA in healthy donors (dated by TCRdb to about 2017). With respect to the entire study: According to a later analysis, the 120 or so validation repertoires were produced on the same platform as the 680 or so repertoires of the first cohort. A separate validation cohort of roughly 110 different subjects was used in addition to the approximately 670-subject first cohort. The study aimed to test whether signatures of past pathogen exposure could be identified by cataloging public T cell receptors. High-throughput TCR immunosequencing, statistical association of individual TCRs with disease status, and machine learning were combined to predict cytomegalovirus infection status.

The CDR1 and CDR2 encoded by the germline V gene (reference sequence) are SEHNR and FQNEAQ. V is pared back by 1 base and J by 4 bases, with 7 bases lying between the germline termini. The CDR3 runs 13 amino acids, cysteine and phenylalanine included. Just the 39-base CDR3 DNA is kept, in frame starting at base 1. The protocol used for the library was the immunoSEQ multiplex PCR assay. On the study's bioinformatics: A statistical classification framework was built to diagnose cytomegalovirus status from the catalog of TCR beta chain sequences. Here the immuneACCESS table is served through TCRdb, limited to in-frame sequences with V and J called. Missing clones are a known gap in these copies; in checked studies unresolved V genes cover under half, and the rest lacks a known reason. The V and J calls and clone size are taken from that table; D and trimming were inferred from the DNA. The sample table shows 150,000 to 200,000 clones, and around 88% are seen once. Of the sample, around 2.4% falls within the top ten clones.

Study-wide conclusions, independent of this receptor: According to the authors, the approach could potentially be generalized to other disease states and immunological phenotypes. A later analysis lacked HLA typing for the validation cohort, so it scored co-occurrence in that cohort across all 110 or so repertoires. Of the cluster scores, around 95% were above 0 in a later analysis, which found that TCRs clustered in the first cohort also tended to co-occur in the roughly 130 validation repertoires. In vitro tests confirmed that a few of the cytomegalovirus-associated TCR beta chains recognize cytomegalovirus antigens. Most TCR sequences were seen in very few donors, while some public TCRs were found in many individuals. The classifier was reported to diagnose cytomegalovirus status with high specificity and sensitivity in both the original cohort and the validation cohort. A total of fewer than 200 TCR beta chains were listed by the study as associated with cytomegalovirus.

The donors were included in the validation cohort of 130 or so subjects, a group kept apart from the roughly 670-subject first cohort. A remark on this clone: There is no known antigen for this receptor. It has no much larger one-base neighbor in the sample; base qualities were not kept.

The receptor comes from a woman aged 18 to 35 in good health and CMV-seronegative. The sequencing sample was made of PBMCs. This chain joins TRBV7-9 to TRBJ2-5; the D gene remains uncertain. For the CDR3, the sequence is CASSLGLSETQYF. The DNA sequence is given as TGTGCCAGCAGCTTAGGACTGTCAGAGACCCAGTACTTC.